The 19 T cell receptor beta chains in this list originate from one sample, sequenced in a study of blood T cell repertoires in COVID-19. Libraries were prepared by immunoSEQ multiplex PCR; TCRdb keeps only in-frame clonotypes and omits some of them. The sample contains approximately 69,000 clones, 79% of which appear only once. Material: peripheral blood. The source of these receptors is a man aged 55 to 70 with acute or convalescent COVID-19.

The rearrangement links TRBV15 to TRBJ2-7, with 7 bases identical to TRBD2. The V and J ends lost 5 bases and 0 bases, in that order; junction bases with no gene match: 4. Looked up from germline, CDR1 is LNHNV and CDR2 is YYDKDF (reference sequence). CDR3 length: 14 residues. Here the CDR3 reads CATSGGGSSYEQYF. For the CDR3, the DNA is TGTGCCACCAGCGGGGGGGGTAGCTCCTACGAGCAGTACTTC.

The chain recombines TRBV6-5 with TRBJ1-2; 7 bases map to TRBD1. The V gene's germline CDR1 is MNHEY and CDR2 SVGAGI. This CDR3 is 15 amino acids long. V shed 0 bases and J 5 bases; nucleotides not matched to a gene: 6. CDR3 sequence reads: CASSYSKGQSYGYTF. CDR3 nucleotide sequence: TGTGCCAGCAGTTACTCGAAGGGACAGTCTTATGGCTACACCTTC.

The CDR3 DNA sequence: TGTGCCAGCAGCTTTACAGGGGCCGCGGGGCAGCCCCAGCATTTT. The encoded protein is CASSFTGAAGQPQHF. The chain combines TRBV9 with TRBJ1-5, with 7 bases aligning to TRBD1. The junction had 11 bases not matched to a gene; V was cut back by 4 bases and J by 7 bases. CDR3 size: 15 residues. CDR1 is SGDLS, CDR2 YYNGEE, per germline.

CDR3 coding DNA: TGTGCCAGTAGAACACAGGATTTAGCTAACTATGGCTACACCTTC. This encodes CASRTQDLANYGYTF. This chain links TRBV19 with TRBJ1-2; D is perhaps TRBD1 (5 bases). V gave up 6 bases and J gave up 0 bases, with 14 bases separating them. The CDR3 length is 15 residues. Germline V gene sequence: CDR1 LNHDA, CDR2 SQIVND (reference sequence).

CDR3 region: CATSEPDIWETQYF. DNA for the CDR3: TGTGCCACCAGTGAACCTGACATTTGGGAGACCCAGTACTTC. The V call is TRBV24-1, the J call TRBJ2-5; D is uncertain. CDR1 and CDR2 from the germline V gene are KGHDR and SFDVKD. This CDR3 comprises 14 residues. Trimming removed 4 bases from V and 5 bases from J, with 13 bases in between.

This sequence joins TRBV11-2 and TRBJ1-4; D gene ambiguous. This CDR3 spans 13 amino acids. From germline, CDR1 is SGHAT and CDR2 FQNNGV. V gave up 2 bases and J gave up 4 bases, with 5 bases separating them. CDR3 loop: CASSLRYNEKLFF. DNA for the CDR3: TGTGCCAGCAGCTTACGTTATAATGAAAAACTGTTTTTT.

The V and J genes are TRBV7-3 and TRBJ1-2, with TRBD1 matching over 9 bases. This CDR3 is 14 amino acids long. Germline lookup yields CDR1 SGHTA and CDR2 FQGTGA. J lost 7 bases, V lost 5 bases, and 8 bases had no gene match. DNA of the CDR3: TGTGCCAGCAGCCGGGAGGGACAGGGACGTGGCTACACCTTC. Its protein product is CASSREGQGRGYTF.

The gene calls are TRBV5-1 and TRBJ2-1; 10 bases map to TRBD2. The germline V gene has CDR1 SGHRS and CDR2 YFSETQ. Losses at the gene ends were 1 base for V and 15 bases for J; bases not matched to a gene: 13. CDR3 length: 15 residues. CDR3 sequence (DNA): TGCGCCAGCAGCTTGAAGCTAGCGGGGGCCGCGGGTGCGTTCTTC. Translation gives CASSLKLAGAAGAFF. Filled out from reference TRBV5-1 and TRBJ2-1, the complete variable domain reads KAGVTQTPRYLIKTRGQQVTLSCSPISGHRSVSWYQQTPGQGLQFLFEYFSETQRNKGNFPGRFSGRQFSNSRSEMNVSTLELGDSALYLCASSLKLAGAAGAFFGPGTRLTVL.

This chain uses TRBV5-1 with TRBJ1-2; no reliable D call. V was clipped by 0 bases and J by 0 bases, with 18 bases between them. Germline assignment: CDR1 SGHRS and CDR2 YFSETQ. CDR3 length equals 18 residues. This CDR3 is CASSLGLSADRSNYGYTF. Written as DNA, the CDR3 is TGCGCCAGCAGCTTGGGTCTGTCGGCGGATCGATCTAACTATGGCTACACCTTC.

The chain links TRBV18 to TRBJ2-1; possible D gene TRBD1, 6 bases. CDR3 length: 19 amino acids. Germline V gene sequence: CDR1 KGHSH, CDR2 LQKENI. V was cut by 3 bases and J by 1 base, with 22 bases left in between. The CDR3 nucleotides are TGTGCCAGCTCACCGGTAATTGGACAGTTTGAAGAGTCCTACAATGAGCAGTTCTTC. Its translation: CASSPVIGQFEESYNEQFF.

This clone was detected a few times. The chain joins TRBV29-1 to TRBJ2-7, with 8 positions matching TRBD1. V gave up 6 bases and J gave up 6 bases; unmatched junction bases: 10. The length of the CDR3 is 13 residues. The germline CDR1 and CDR2 sequences are SQVTM and ANQGSEA. CDR3 amino acids: CSVTSRQGFEQYF. CDR3 DNA sequence: TGCAGCGTAACATCGCGACAGGGGTTCGAGCAGTACTTC.

The sample holds one count of this clone. This chain joins TRBV6-5 and TRBJ1-1, with D perhaps matching TRBD1 (5 bases). The CDR3 sequence is 13 residues long. The V end was cut by 6 bases, the J end by 5 bases, with 13 bases between. Germline CDR1 and CDR2: MNHEY and SVGAGI. The CDR3 bases are TGTGCCAGCAGCCTCCTGGGGGGGACTGAAGCTTTCTTT. Protein: CASSLLGGTEAFF.

The gene calls are TRBV5-1 and TRBJ2-3, with D perhaps TRBD2 (7 bases). The CDR3 extends over 15 amino acids. CDR1 is SGHRS, CDR2 YFSETQ, per germline. With 7 bases removed from V and 0 bases from J, the gap between germline ends came to 15 bases. The CDR3 reads CASRGAVSSTDTQYF. The DNA for the CDR3 is TGCGCCAGCCGGGGGGCCGTGTCTAGCACAGATACGCAGTATTTT.

This clone came up once. The chain links TRBV4-2 to TRBJ2-6; 12 bases line up with TRBD1. This CDR3 spans 18 amino acids. The trim removed 7 bases at V and 1 base at J, leaving 8 bases unmatched. Germline V gene lookup returns CDR1 LGHNA and CDR2 YNFKEQ. The CDR3 sequence: CASNLWGQGASGANVLTF. The CDR3 region has the DNA TGTGCCAGCAATTTGTGGGGACAGGGGGCTTCTGGGGCCAACGTCCTGACTTTC.

The chain is built from TRBV5-6 and TRBJ2-3; TRBD1 matches 9 bases. The CDR3 spans 16 residues. CDR1 is SGHDT, CDR2 YYEEEE, per germline. Unmatched junction bases numbered 5, after V lost 1 base and J lost 2 bases. The CDR3 DNA is TGTGCCAGCAGCTTGAGGGGGACAGGGTCCACAGATACGCAGTATTTT. This encodes CASSLRGTGSTDTQYF. Together with reference TRBV5-6 and TRBJ2-3, the CDR3 gives the full variable domain: DAGVTQSPTHLIKTRGQQVTLRCSPKSGHDTVSWYQQALGQGPQFIFQYYEEEERQRGNFPDRFSGHQFPNYSSELNVNALLLGDSALYLCASSLRGTGSTDTQYFGPGTRLTVL.

This chain connects TRBV9 to TRBJ1-2; 8 nucleotides align to TRBD1. The CDR3 contains 17 residues. Trimming cost V 4 bases and J 3 bases; bases outside gene matches: 14. The germline V gene encodes CDR1 SGDLS and CDR2 YYNGEE. CDR3 amino acids: CASSSPRGQGAYYGYTF. For the CDR3, the DNA is TGTGCCAGCAGCTCCCCCCGAGGGCAGGGGGCTTACTATGGCTACACCTTC.

The chain links TRBV2 to TRBJ2-7; 8 bases map to TRBD1. After removal of 5 bases from V and 5 bases from J, the junction contained 8 bases not matched to a gene. This CDR3 spans 14 amino acids. The germline gives CDR1 SNHLY, CDR2 FYNNEI. In DNA form, the CDR3 reads TGTGCCAGCAGTCCACGGACAGGGACGAACGAGCAGTACTTC. It specifies CASSPRTGTNEQYF. The full variable domain, in which reference TRBV2 and TRBJ2-7 provide the parts outside the CDR3, is EPEVTQTPSHQVTQMGQEVILRCVPISNHLYFYWYRQILGQKVEFLVSFYNNEISEKSEIFDDQFSVERPDGSNFTLKIRSTKLEDSAMYFCASSPRTGTNEQYFGPGTRLTVT.

The J gene is TRBJ1-2, the V gene TRBV4-3; 8 bases are shared with TRBD1. This CDR3 comprises 17 residues. Germline V gene data show CDR1 as LGHNA and CDR2 as YSLEER. With 0 bases clipped from V and 2 bases from J, the junction kept 8 bases outside the gene matches. CDR3 DNA sequence: TGCGCCAGCAGCCAAGAAGCGCAGGGGGCAGGAAACTATGGCTACACCTTC. Translating it yields CASSQEAQGAGNYGYTF.

This clone has a handful of counts. The V call is TRBV18, the J call TRBJ2-6; 11 bases are shared with TRBD2. The germline CDR1 and CDR2 sequences are KGHSH and LQKENI. CDR3 length: 18 residues. Trimming took 3 bases from V and 0 from J; bases not matched to a gene: 4. As DNA, the CDR3 is TGTGCCAGCTCACCCACTAGCGGGGGAACCTCTGGGGCCAACGTCCTGACTTTC. This encodes CASSPTSGGTSGANVLTF. The entire variable domain, with the rest obtained from reference TRBV18 and TRBJ2-6, is as follows: NAGVMQNPRHLVRRRGQEARLRCSPMKGHSHVYWYRQLPEEGLKFMVYLQKENIIDESGMPKERFSAEFPKEGPSILRIQQVVRGDSAAYFCASSPTSGGTSGANVLTFGAGSRLTVL.